This TCR beta chain was sequenced during a study of shared clonotypes between healthy human individuals. This clone has just one count. Libraries were prepared by immunoSEQ multiplex PCR; TCRdb keeps only in-frame clonotypes and omits some of them. The sample carries under 1,900,000 clones, approximately 98.5% recorded once. This CDR3 contains 15 residues. CDR1 and CDR2 (germline): MDHEN, SYDVKM. The V gene end was trimmed by 4 bases and the J gene end by 6 bases; junction bases not matched to a gene: 10. Sequenced: naive CD4+ T cells sorted from blood. The subset denotes: CD45RA+ positively selected. The chain joins TRBV28 to TRBJ2-3; 7 positions match TRBD2. The receptor comes from a man aged 25-45 years in good health. The CDR3 loop reads CASSWGLTGRDTQYF. Written as DNA, the CDR3 is TGTGCCAGCAGTTGGGGCCTAACCGGGAGGGATACGCAGTATTTT. The whole variable domain, remainder taken from reference TRBV28 and TRBJ2-3, is DVKVTQSSRYLVKRTGEKVFLECVQDMDHENMFWYRQDPGLGLRLIYFSYDVKMKEKGDIPEGYSVSREKKERFSLILESASTNQTSMYLCASSWGLTGRDTQYFGPGTRLTVL.